This T cell receptor beta chain was recovered during a study of control samples from healthy donors and cancer patients. This CDR3 comprises 11 residues. CDR1 and CDR2 from the germline V gene are LNHDA and SQIVND (reference sequence). Trimming removed 4 bases at V and 7 bases at J, with 7 bases between. The method was immunoSEQ multiplex PCR; TCRdb's version includes in-frame clones alone and lacks a portion of them. The sample records more than 75,000 clones, about nine tenths being singletons. The J gene is TRBJ1-1, the V gene TRBV19; D unclear. This TCR came from a man between 45 and 60 years old in good health. The specimen was blood. CDR3 amino acids: CASSRGFEAFF. The CDR3 bases are TGTGCCAGTAGTAGAGGGTTTGAAGCTTTCTTT.